These 18 T cell receptor beta chains were all obtained from the same sample, sequenced in a study (dated by TCRdb to between 2014 and 2017). Library preparation employed 5' RACE. Sequencer: Illumina MiSeq. TCRdb redid the processing of the public reads, applying fastp at Q25 and MiXCR, and retained in-frame beta chains. All rows with the same CDR3 protein become a single entry with the most common DNA and genes. The sample profile shows roughly 56,000 distinct CDR3 sequences; 30% of them were found once. Together, the top ten hold roughly 2.5% of the sample. The specimen sequenced was tumor-infiltrating naive CD4+ T cells sorted from the breast tumor. The cell subset or site label on this specimen signifies: naive CD4+ T cells, CD4+CD45RA+CD25-. Receptor source: a female donor with breast cancer.

With respect to this clonotype: Just one base apart from a much larger clone, this may be a read error. The rearrangement joins TRBV5-1 to TRBJ2-7; either TRBD1 or TRBD2 may supply D (5 bases each). V gave up 10 bases and J gave up 0 bases, with 11 bases separating them. In germline, CDR1 is SGHRS, CDR2 YFSETQ. The CDR3 contains 12 residues. CDR3 nucleotides: TGCGCCGGCATGGGGGACTCCTACGAGCAGTACTTC. Translated, it gives CAGMGDSYEQYF. Supplemented by reference TRBV5-1 and TRBJ2-7, the full variable domain reads KAGVTQTPRYLIKTRGQQVTLSCSPISGHRSVSWYQQTPGQGLQFLFEYFSETQRNKGNFPGRFSGRQFSNSRSEMNVSTLELGDSALYLCAGMGDSYEQYFGPGTRLTVT.

The V gene is TRBV6-1, the J gene TRBJ1-5; the D gene is possibly TRBD1 (5 bases). The CDR3 has 14 residues. Germline V lookup: CDR1 MNHNS, CDR2 SASEGT. V was pared by 1 base and J by 6 bases, with 10 bases between. CDR3 coding DNA: TGTGCCAGCAGTGAAGGGGGCGGCCCTCAGCCCCAGCATTTT. It yields the protein CASSEGGGPQPQHF.

This clonotype was seen only a few times. V gene TRBV20-1 combines with J gene TRBJ1-5, with D possibly matching TRBD1 (6 bases). This CDR3 has 16 amino acids. Looked up from germline, CDR1 is DFQATT and CDR2 is SNEGSKA (reference sequence). Trimming stripped 1 base from V and 5 bases from J, with 18 bases between. As DNA, the CDR3 is TGCAGTGCTAGAGTAGGAAGGCGGGGGGCAGATCAGCCCCAGCATTTT. Its protein product is CSARVGRRGADQPQHF.

This clonotype was picked up a small number of times. This chain uses TRBV7-2 with TRBJ2-5; TRBD2 aligns across 9 bases. CDR1 is SGHTA, CDR2 FQGNSA, per germline. CDR3 length: 15 residues. After removal of 3 bases from V and 5 bases from J, the junction contained 7 bases not matched to a gene. This CDR3 reads CASSLSGGHGETQYF. CDR3 DNA: TGTGCCAGCAGCTTGAGCGGGGGGCACGGGGAGACCCAGTACTTC. The variable domain in full, with the rest retrieved from reference TRBV7-2 and TRBJ2-5, is GAGVSQSPSNKVTEKGKDVELRCDPISGHTALYWYRQSLGQGLEFLIYFQGNSAPDKSGLPSDRFSAERTGGSVSTLTIQRTQQEDSAVYLCASSLSGGHGETQYFGPGTRLLVL.

This chain links TRBV6-6 with TRBJ1-2; tentatively, D is TRBD1 (6 bases). The length of the CDR3 is 15 residues. The V gene lost 3 bases and the J gene lost 4 bases, with 15 bases spanning the gap. Germline V lookup: CDR1 MNHNY, CDR2 SVGAGI (reference sequence). The CDR3, as DNA: TGTGCCAGCAGTTATTCAGGGGTCGGTTCCTATGGCTACACCTTC. Its protein product is CASSYSGVGSYGYTF.

This clonotype was counted a few times. The gene calls are TRBV11-1 and TRBJ2-5; D unresolved. Germline values: CDR1 SGHAT, CDR2 FQDESV (reference sequence). The CDR3 length is 12 residues. V lost 5 bases and J lost 5, with 9 bases in between. The CDR3 sequence is CASSPRAETQYF. In DNA, the CDR3 is TGTGCCAGCAGCCCCCGCGCCGAGACCCAGTACTTC.

The V and J genes are TRBV20-1 and TRBJ2-3, with a weak D call TRBD2 (5 bases). The CDR3 is made up of 16 amino acids. Trimming left V 0 bases short and J 3 bases short, with 16 bases between. Germline-derived CDR1 and CDR2 are DFQATT and SNEGSKA (reference sequence). The CDR3 loop is CSARDRRTGRTDTQYF. The CDR3 DNA reads as TGCAGTGCTAGAGATCGGCGAACGGGAAGAACAGATACGCAGTATTTT.

The chain recombines TRBV7-2 with TRBJ1-1, with unresolved D. The CDR3 is made up of 15 amino acids. Germline CDR1 SGHTA, CDR2 FQGNSA. The ends were cut back, 5 bases at V and 9 bases at J, with 22 bases in the middle. CDR3 in amino acids: CASSPVMGSQRKAFF. The DNA of the CDR3 is TGTGCCAGCAGCCCCGTAATGGGCAGTCAACGGAAAGCTTTCTTT.

V is TRBV10-3 and J is TRBJ2-2, with TRBD2 matching 8 bases. The germline V gene has CDR1 ENHRY and CDR2 SYGVKD. V lost 6 bases, J lost 6 bases, and 6 bases stayed unmatched. The CDR3 sequence is 14 residues long. Written as DNA, the CDR3 is TGTGCCATCAGCCAGCGGGAGTTGGCCGGGGAGCTGTTTTTT. Amino acids: CAISQRELAGELFF.

This clonotype turned up a few times. V and J are TRBV29-1 and TRBJ2-5; 8 nucleotides match TRBD1. The CDR3 is made up of 13 amino acids. Germline V gene data show CDR1 as SQVTM and CDR2 as ANQGSEA. The V gene end was trimmed by 7 bases and the J gene end by 5 bases; junction bases not matched to a gene: 9. In DNA form, the CDR3 reads TGCAGCGCCGAAAGACAGGGGCGGGAGACCCAGTACTTC. This translates into CSAERQGRETQYF.

J is TRBJ1-1 and V is TRBV5-1, with a possible D match to TRBD1 (5 bases). The CDR3 is made up of 15 amino acids. Germline V gene lookup returns CDR1 SGHRS and CDR2 YFSETQ. V was cut by 4 bases and J by 6 bases, with 19 bases left in between. The CDR3 DNA reads as TGCGCCAGCAGCCCGCGGGGGGGGGTTTTCTCTGAAGCTTTCTTT. Translated: CASSPRGGVFSEAFF.

Concerning this clonotype itself: This sequence may be a read error, since a much larger clone differs from it by one base. The V call is TRBV7-2, the J call TRBJ2-2; D possibly corresponds to TRBD2 (5 bases). This CDR3 spans 14 amino acids. Germline assignment: CDR1 SGHTA and CDR2 FQGNSA. The DNA of the CDR3 is TGTGTCAGCAGCTTTGGCGGGTACACCGGGGAGCTGTTTTTT. The encoded protein is CVSSFGGYTGELFF.

This clonotype has ten or more counts. This sequence joins TRBV4-1 and TRBJ2-1, with no clear D. The V gene lost 3 bases and the J gene lost 6 bases, with 15 bases spanning the gap. Germline V gene data show CDR1 as MGHRA and CDR2 as YSYEKL. The CDR3 consists of 15 residues. The CDR3 DNA reads as TGCGCCAGCAGCCACCATAGACAACCTGGCAATGAGCAGTTCTTC. Protein product: CASSHHRQPGNEQFF.

This clonotype came up a few times. The chain links TRBV20-1 to TRBJ2-5, with 7 nucleotides matching TRBD2. The V and J ends lost 0 bases and 1 base, in that order; junction bases with no gene match: 8. The germline CDR1 and CDR2 sequences are DFQATT and SNEGSKA (reference sequence). The CDR3 covers 16 residues. The CDR3 loop is CSARDFGLAVQETQYF. DNA for the CDR3: TGCAGTGCTAGAGATTTCGGGCTAGCGGTCCAAGAGACCCAGTACTTC.

The chain has TRBV12-3 or TRBV12-4 and TRBJ2-5; no definite D call. Trimming cost V 6 bases and J 4 bases, with 21 bases left between them. The CDR3 is 16 residues long. This CDR3 is CASSYPRLGLPETQYF. The CDR3 region has the DNA TGTGCCAGCAGCTACCCACGGTTAGGGTTGCCAGAGACCCAGTACTTC.

As regards this clonotype: Relative to the germline gene, one junction end is altered; a read error may explain this. V is TRBV2 and J is TRBJ2-5; the D gene is possibly TRBD2 (6 bases). Germline CDR1 SNHLY, CDR2 FYNNEI. The CDR3 contains 13 residues. CDR3 residues: CASRETRQETKYF. Written as DNA, the CDR3 is TGTGCCAGCAGGGAGACTAGACAAGAGACCAAGTACTTC.

About this clonotype itself: The junction and the germline gene differ at one end; a read error may be behind it. V and J are TRBV6-6 and TRBJ2-1; possibly TRBD2 for D (6 bases). From germline, CDR1 is MNHNY and CDR2 SVGAGI (reference sequence). The CDR3 covers 14 residues. CDR3 DNA: TGTACCAGCAGTTTGCGACTAGGAGGTGGTGAGCAGTTCTTC. Translating it yields CTSSLRLGGGEQFF.

This chain joins TRBV2 and TRBJ2-3; D remains unclear. This CDR3 comprises 15 residues. V shed 2 bases and J shed 5 bases, with 14 bases lying between them. CDR1 is SNHLY, CDR2 FYNNEI, per germline. The CDR3 loop reads CASSERQAREDTQYF. CDR3 nucleotides: TGTGCCAGCAGTGAAAGGCAGGCCCGCGAAGATACGCAGTATTTT. Based on the CDR3 plus reference TRBV2 and TRBJ2-3, the full variable domain is EPEVTQTPSHQVTQMGQEVILRCVPISNHLYFYWYRQILGQKVEFLVSFYNNEISEKSEIFDDQFSVERPDGSNFTLKIRSTKLEDSAMYFCASSERQAREDTQYFGPGTRLTVL.